One sample yielded the 22 T cell receptor beta chains listed below, sequenced in a study of blood T cell repertoires in COVID-19 (dated by TCRdb to about 2020). Receptors were amplified or captured by the immunoSEQ multiplex PCR assay. The immuneACCESS repertoire file appears here via TCRdb, limited to in-frame rearrangements. These files lack a portion of the clones; in checked studies, under half of the deficit traces to unresolved V genes, and the cause of the others is not known. The sample table holds approximately 270,000 clones, of which 91% were seen once. The top ten clones comprise 1% to 1.5% of the sample. Sequenced material: PBMCs or T cells enriched from blood (not recorded which). The origin of the receptors is a human donor in a cohort exposed to, infected with or recovered from COVID-19 (not recorded which). The donor label of this sample is uncertain.

This clone has just one count. The CDR3 loop is CASSPQQGQGEEQYF. The CDR3 DNA is TGCGCCAGCAGCCCACAACAAGGACAGGGAGAGGAGCAGTACTTC. The genes are TRBV5-1 and TRBJ2-7; TRBD1 agrees at 8 bases. Trimming removed 4 bases from V and 7 bases from J; junction bases left unmatched: 13. The CDR3 runs to 15 residues. Germline V gene data show CDR1 as SGHRS and CDR2 as YFSETQ.

The chain links TRBV6-2 or TRBV6-3 to TRBJ1-1; the D is unclear. The CDR3 runs 14 residues. The germline CDR1 and CDR2 sequences are MNHEY and SVGEGT. Trimming pared 6 bases from V and 7 bases from J, leaving 18 bases between. The chain's CDR3 is CASSPTKRGNEAFF. CDR3 sequence (DNA): TGTGCCAGCAGCCCGACGAAACGCGGCAATGAAGCTTTCTTT.

This sequence joins TRBV5-1 and TRBJ2-3; maybe TRBD2 (6 bases). The ends were cut back, 1 base at V and 7 bases at J, with 13 bases in the middle. CDR3 length equals 14 residues. CDR1 SGHRS and CDR2 YFSETQ come from the germline V gene. The CDR3 DNA reads as TGCGCCAGCAGCTTGTCTCTAGCGATCAATACGCAGTATTTT. Residues: CASSLSLAINTQYF.

The chain carries TRBV11-2 and TRBJ2-5; maybe TRBD2 (6 bases). The CDR3 sequence is 17 residues long. Germline V gene lookup returns CDR1 SGHAT and CDR2 FQNNGV. Trimming removed 1 base at V and 4 bases at J, with 19 bases between. DNA of the CDR3: TGTGCCAGCAGCTTAGTCCGACTAGGCGCTAGGGTAGAGACCCAGTACTTC. Translation: CASSLVRLGARVETQYF.

The chain employs TRBV10-3 and TRBJ1-1; possible D gene TRBD1, 6 bases. Germline CDR1 ENHRY, CDR2 SYGVKD. The CDR3 loop spans 14 amino acids. The V gene lost 5 bases and the J gene lost 0 bases, with 10 bases spanning the gap. CDR3 protein: CAISLTGLNTEAFF. CDR3 DNA sequence: TGTGCCATCAGTTTGACAGGCTTGAACACTGAAGCTTTCTTT.

The V gene is TRBV9, the J gene TRBJ2-7; TRBD1 matches at 10 bases. There are 16 residues in the CDR3. Germline V CDR1 and CDR2: SGDLS, YYNGEE. Germline trimming cut 0 bases from V and 3 bases from J; bases unmatched to any gene: 6. CDR3 sequence: CASSVEVGQGIYEQYF. DNA for the CDR3: TGTGCCAGCAGCGTAGAGGTGGGACAGGGGATCTACGAGCAGTACTTC.

The chain couples TRBV24-1 to TRBJ2-2; tentatively, D is TRBD1 (6 bases). V was shortened by 3 bases and J by 4 bases, with 11 bases between the two germline ends. Germline-derived CDR1 and CDR2 are KGHDR and SFDVKD. The CDR3 contains 15 residues. The CDR3 nucleotides read TGTGCCACCAGTGATACCAGGGGTGTCACCGGGGAGCTGTTTTTT. Amino acids: CATSDTRGVTGELFF.

The rearrangement joins TRBV7-6 to TRBJ1-1, with TRBD1 matching over 8 bases. The CDR3 covers 15 residues. The ends lost 5 bases at V and 1 base at J; junction bases unmatched: 6. The germline CDR1 and CDR2 sequences are SGHVS and FNYEAQ. The CDR3 coding sequence is TGTGCCAGCAGCCTACGGACAGGGACGAACACTGAAGCTTTCTTT. Residues: CASSLRTGTNTEAFF.

The chain has TRBV10-3 and TRBJ1-1, with TRBD1 identical over 9 bases. Germline V gene sequence: CDR1 ENHRY, CDR2 SYGVKD. V was clipped by 4 bases and J by 5 bases; unmatched bases: 2. The CDR3 is 13 amino acids. The CDR3 protein is CAISGGQGTEAFF. Written as DNA, the CDR3 is TGTGCCATCAGTGGGGGACAGGGTACTGAAGCTTTCTTT.

The genes are TRBV5-4 and TRBJ1-5, with D uncertain. V shed 4 bases and J shed 6 bases, with 17 bases lying between them. CDR1 is SGHNT and CDR2 is YYREEE in the germline V gene (reference sequence). The CDR3 covers 15 residues. Written as DNA, the CDR3 is TGTGCCAGCAGCCCGTCCCAGGAGGAGGGTCAGCCCCAGCATTTT. It yields the protein CASSPSQEEGQPQHF.

The rearrangement uses TRBV29-1 and TRBJ2-5, with a tentative D call TRBD1 (6 bases). Germline-derived CDR1 and CDR2 are SQVTM and ANQGSEA. V lost 6 bases and J 3 bases, leaving 26 bases between the germline ends. This CDR3 spans 17 amino acids. The CDR3 loop reads CSVPEKGWTAEEETQYF. The DNA of the CDR3 is TGCAGCGTCCCCGAGAAGGGTTGGACAGCTGAGGAAGAGACCCAGTACTTC.

CDR3: CASSLVRGETQYF. DNA of the CDR3: TGTGCCAGCAGCTTGGTAAGAGGAGAGACCCAGTACTTC. J is TRBJ2-5 and V is TRBV5-5; the D is unclear. Germline CDR1 is SGHKS and CDR2 is YYEKEE (reference sequence). This CDR3 has 13 residues. V shed 0 bases and J shed 4 bases, with 7 bases lying between them.

In its sample, this clone was seen once. The chain uses TRBV27 and TRBJ2-7, with a possible D match to TRBD1 (6 bases). The V gene's germline CDR1 is MNHEY and CDR2 SMNVEV (reference sequence). The CDR3 runs to 14 residues. Trimming cost V 3 bases and J 5 bases, with 14 bases left between them. The CDR3 loop reads CASSFRGRINEQYF. The CDR3, as DNA: TGTGCCAGCAGTTTCAGGGGAAGGATAAACGAGCAGTACTTC.

The CDR3 coding sequence is TGTGCCAGCAGCTTGCCGGGGGGAGCCGAGCAGTACTTC. Translated, it gives CASSLPGGAEQYF. This rearrangement joins TRBV5-6 to TRBJ2-7; 7 bases match TRBD2. CDR3 length: 13 residues. From germline, CDR1 is SGHDT and CDR2 YYEEEE. Trimming took 1 base from V and 6 from J; bases not matched to a gene: 4.

The chain employs TRBV19 and TRBJ1-2; D might be TRBD1 (6 bases). The CDR3 covers 13 residues. Germline CDR1 and CDR2: LNHDA and SQIVND (reference sequence). V lost 7 bases, J lost 5 bases, and 14 bases lay in between. This chain's CDR3 is CASIETGRYGYTF. The CDR3 nucleotides are TGTGCCAGTATAGAGACAGGCCGTTATGGCTACACCTTC.

Details on this clone: An end of the junction does not agree with germline; a read error may underlie this. At the DNA level, this CDR3 is encoded by other sequences in the same sample as well. The chain recombines TRBV19 with TRBJ1-1, with 8 nucleotides matching TRBD1. Germline V gene data show CDR1 as LNHDA and CDR2 as SQIVND (reference sequence). The CDR3 is made up of 14 amino acids. Here the CDR3 DNA reads TGCGCCAGTAGTCTCGGACAGGGGAACACTGAAGCTTTCTTT. This gives the protein CASSLGQGNTEAFF. Together with reference TRBV19 and TRBJ1-1, the CDR3 gives the full variable domain: DGGITQSPKYLFRKEGQNVTLSCEQNLNHDAMYWYRQDPGQGLRLIYYSQIVNDFQKGDIAEGYSVSREKKESFPLTVTSAQKNPTAFYLCASSLGQGNTEAFFGQGTRLTVV.

This chain uses TRBV13 with TRBJ2-7, with 7 bases fitting TRBD1. Trimming removed 5 bases from V and 0 bases from J; junction bases left unmatched: 7. This CDR3 contains 15 residues. Germline-derived CDR1 and CDR2 are PRHDT and FYEKMQ (reference sequence). The CDR3 DNA follows: TGTGCCAGCAGCCATGGGACAGCTTCCTCCTACGAGCAGTACTTC. It translates to CASSHGTASSYEQYF. Full variable domain (missing parts from reference TRBV13 and TRBJ2-7): AAGVIQSPRHLIKEKRETATLKCYPIPRHDTVYWYQQGPGQDPQFLISFYEKMQSDKGSIPDRFSAQQFSDYHSELNMSSLELGDSALYFCASSHGTASSYEQYFGPGTRLTVT.

The rearrangement uses TRBV7-9 and TRBJ2-3, with TRBD1 as a possible D gene (5 bases). The germline V and J ends were trimmed by 1 base and 2 bases, with 7 bases remaining between them. There are 14 residues in the CDR3. Germline V lookup: CDR1 SEHNR, CDR2 FQNEAQ (reference sequence). CDR3 in DNA: TGTGCCAGCAGCTTAGGACAGTTCACAGATACGCAGTATTTT. It translates to CASSLGQFTDTQYF.

This chain connects TRBV2 to TRBJ1-6; D is possibly TRBD1 (6 bases). The CDR3 totals 18 residues. The germline V and J ends were trimmed by 6 bases and 10 bases, with 28 bases remaining between them. Germline CDR1 reads SNHLY; CDR2 reads FYNNEI. The CDR3 loop reads CASRGGAGATFQNSPLHF. The CDR3 DNA reads TGTGCCAGCAGAGGGGGGGCAGGGGCGACCTTTCAAAACTCACCCCTCCACTTT.

V is TRBV11-2 and J is TRBJ1-4; 8 bases line up with TRBD1. Germline loops: CDR1 SGHAT, CDR2 FQNNGV. Trimming removed 1 base from V and 8 bases from J; junction bases left unmatched: 6. This CDR3 spans 15 amino acids. CDR3 DNA sequence: TGTGCCAGCAGCTTAGCCAACAGGGGGGGCGAAAAACTGTTTTTT. Protein: CASSLANRGGEKLFF. Combining the CDR3 with reference TRBV11-2 and TRBJ1-4 gives the whole variable domain EAGVAQSPRYKIIEKRQSVAFWCNPISGHATLYWYQQILGQGPKLLIQFQNNGVVDDSQLPKDRFSAERLKGVDSTLKIQPAKLEDSAVYLCASSLANRGGEKLFFGSGTQLSVL.

The genes are TRBV5-4 and TRBJ2-5; 10 bases are a match to TRBD2. With V trimmed by 0 bases and J by 0 bases, 8 bases remained unmatched. The CDR3 is 18 residues long. The germline gives CDR1 SGHNT, CDR2 YYREEE (reference sequence). Here the CDR3 reads CASSLEISGGYNQETQYF. The CDR3 nucleotides read TGTGCCAGCAGCTTGGAGATTAGCGGGGGGTATAACCAAGAGACCCAGTACTTC.

The chain couples TRBV3-1 (or the pseudogene TRBV3-2) to TRBJ1-4, with D unclear. Trimming cost V 2 bases and J 8 bases, with 18 bases left between them. Per germline, CDR1 LGHDT and CDR2 YNNKEL (reference sequence). This CDR3 has 16 residues. CDR3 sequence (DNA): TGTGCCAGCAGCCAACCCGTCCAGAGGGCCGGAGAAAAACTGTTTTTT. Its translation is CASSQPVQRAGEKLFF.